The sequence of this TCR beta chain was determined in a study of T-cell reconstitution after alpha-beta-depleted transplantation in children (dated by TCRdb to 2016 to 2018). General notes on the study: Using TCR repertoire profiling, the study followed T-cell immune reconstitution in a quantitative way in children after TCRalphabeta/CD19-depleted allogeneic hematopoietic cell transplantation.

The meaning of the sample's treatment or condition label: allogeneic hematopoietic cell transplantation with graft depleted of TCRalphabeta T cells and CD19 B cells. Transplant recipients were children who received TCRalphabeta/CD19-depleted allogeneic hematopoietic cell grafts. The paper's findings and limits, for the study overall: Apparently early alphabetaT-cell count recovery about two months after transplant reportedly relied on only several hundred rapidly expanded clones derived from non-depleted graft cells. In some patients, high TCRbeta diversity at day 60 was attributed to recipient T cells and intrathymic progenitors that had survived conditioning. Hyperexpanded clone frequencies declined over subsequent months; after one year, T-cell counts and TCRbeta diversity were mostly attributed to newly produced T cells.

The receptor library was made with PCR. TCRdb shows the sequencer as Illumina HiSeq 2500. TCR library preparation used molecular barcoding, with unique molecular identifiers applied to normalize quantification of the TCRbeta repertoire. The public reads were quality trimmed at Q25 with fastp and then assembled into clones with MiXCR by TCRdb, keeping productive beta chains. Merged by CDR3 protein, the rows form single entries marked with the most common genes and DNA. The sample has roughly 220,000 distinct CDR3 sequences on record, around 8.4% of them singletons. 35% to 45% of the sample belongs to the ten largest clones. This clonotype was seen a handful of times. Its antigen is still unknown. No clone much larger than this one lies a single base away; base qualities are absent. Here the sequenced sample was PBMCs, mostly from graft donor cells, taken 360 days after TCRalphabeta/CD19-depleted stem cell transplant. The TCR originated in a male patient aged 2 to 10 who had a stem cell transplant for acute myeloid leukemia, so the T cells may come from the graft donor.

The DNA sequence reads TGCGCCAGCAAAGTCGGACAAAGCACAGATACGCAGTATTTT. Translated, it gives CASKVGQSTDTQYF. The chain joins TRBV5-1 to TRBJ2-3, with TRBD1 as a weak D call on 5 bases. Per the germline V gene, SGHRS is the CDR1 and YFSETQ is the CDR2. From cysteine to phenylalanine, the CDR3 is 14 amino acids long. The sequence is cut down to CDR3 DNA, 42 bases in frame from base 1. V loses 6 bases, J loses 0 bases, and the germline ends lie 11 bases apart.